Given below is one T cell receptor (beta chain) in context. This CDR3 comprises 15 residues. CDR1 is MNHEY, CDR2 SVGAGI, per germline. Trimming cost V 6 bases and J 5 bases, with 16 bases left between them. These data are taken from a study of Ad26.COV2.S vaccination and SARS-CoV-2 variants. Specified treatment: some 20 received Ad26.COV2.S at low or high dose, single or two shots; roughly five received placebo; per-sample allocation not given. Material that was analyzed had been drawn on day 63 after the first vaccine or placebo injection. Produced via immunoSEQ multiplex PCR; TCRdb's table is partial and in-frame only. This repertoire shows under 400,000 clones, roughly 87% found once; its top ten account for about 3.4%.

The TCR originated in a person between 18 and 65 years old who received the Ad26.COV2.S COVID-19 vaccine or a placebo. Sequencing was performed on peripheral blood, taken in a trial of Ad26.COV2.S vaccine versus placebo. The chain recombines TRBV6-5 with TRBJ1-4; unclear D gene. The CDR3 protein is CASRAQDGRNEKLFF. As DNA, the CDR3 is TGTGCCAGCAGGGCGCAGGACGGACGAAATGAAAAACTGTTTTTT.